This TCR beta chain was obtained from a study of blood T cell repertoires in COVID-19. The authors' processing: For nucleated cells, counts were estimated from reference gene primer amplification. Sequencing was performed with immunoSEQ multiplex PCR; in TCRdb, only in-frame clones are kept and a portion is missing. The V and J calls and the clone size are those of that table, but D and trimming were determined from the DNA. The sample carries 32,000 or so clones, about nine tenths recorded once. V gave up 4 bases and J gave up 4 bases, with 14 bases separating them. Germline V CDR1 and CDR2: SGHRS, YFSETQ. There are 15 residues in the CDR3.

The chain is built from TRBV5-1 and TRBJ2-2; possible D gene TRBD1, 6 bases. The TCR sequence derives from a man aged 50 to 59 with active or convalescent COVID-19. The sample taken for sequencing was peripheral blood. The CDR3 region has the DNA TGCGCCAGCAGCAAGGACAGTCTGAGCACCGGGGAGCTGTTTTTT. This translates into CASSKDSLSTGELFF.